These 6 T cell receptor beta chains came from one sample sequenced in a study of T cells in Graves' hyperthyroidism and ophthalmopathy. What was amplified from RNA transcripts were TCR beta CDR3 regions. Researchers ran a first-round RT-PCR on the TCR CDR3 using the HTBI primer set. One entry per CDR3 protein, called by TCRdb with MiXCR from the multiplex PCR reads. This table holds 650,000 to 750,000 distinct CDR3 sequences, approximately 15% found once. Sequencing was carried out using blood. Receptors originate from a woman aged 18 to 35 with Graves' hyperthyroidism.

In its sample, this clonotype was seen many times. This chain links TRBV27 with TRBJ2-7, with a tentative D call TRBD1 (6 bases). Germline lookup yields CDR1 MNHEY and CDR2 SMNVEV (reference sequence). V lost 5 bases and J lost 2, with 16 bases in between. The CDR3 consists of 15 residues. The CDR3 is CASSPPGAGPYEQYF. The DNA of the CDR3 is TGTGCCAGCAGTCCCCCAGGGGCTGGCCCCTACGAGCAGTACTTC.

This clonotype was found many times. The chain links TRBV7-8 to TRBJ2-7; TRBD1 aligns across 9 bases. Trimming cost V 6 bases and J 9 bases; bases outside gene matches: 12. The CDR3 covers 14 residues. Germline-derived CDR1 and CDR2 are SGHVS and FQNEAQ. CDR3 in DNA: TGTGCCAGCAGGCCGGGACAGGGATCCTCGGGGCAGTACTTC. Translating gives CASRPGQGSSGQYF.

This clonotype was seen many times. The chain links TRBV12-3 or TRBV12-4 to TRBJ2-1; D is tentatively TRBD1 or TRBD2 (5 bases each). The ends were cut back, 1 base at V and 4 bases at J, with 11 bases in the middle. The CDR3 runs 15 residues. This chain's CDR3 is CASSLGGEYYNEQFF. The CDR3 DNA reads TGTGCCAGCAGTTTAGGAGGGGAATATTACAATGAGCAGTTCTTC.

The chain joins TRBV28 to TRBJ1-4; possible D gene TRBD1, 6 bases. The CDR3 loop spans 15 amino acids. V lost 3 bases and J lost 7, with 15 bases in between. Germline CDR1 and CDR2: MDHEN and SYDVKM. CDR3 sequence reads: CASSFFATGTEKLFF. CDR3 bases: TGTGCCAGCAGTTTTTTCGCGACAGGAACTGAAAAACTGTTTTTT.

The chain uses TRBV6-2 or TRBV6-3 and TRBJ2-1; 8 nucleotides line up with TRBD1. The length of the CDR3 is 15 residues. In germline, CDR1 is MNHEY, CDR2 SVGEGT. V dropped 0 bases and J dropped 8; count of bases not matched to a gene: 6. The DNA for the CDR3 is TGTGCCAGCAGTTACTCCCCGGACAGGGAAGATGAGCAGTTCTTC. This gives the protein CASSYSPDREDEQFF.

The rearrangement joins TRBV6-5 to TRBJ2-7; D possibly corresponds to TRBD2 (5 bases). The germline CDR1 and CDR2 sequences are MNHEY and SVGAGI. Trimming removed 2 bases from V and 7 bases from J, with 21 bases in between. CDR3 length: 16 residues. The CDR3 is CASSYGRERDRGEQYF. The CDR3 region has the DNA TGTGCCAGCAGTTACGGAAGGGAACGGGATCGAGGGGAGCAGTACTTC.